This is a list of T cell receptor beta chains from one sample in a study of tumor-infiltrating lymphocytes in localized non-small cell lung cancer. The assay was immunoSEQ multiplex PCR, and TCRdb's table has in-frame clones only and misses some. In the table there are about 14,000 clones, roughly four fifths of which are singletons. Specimen: lung tumor tissue. The receptor source for this set is a human donor with non-small cell lung cancer. CDR3s include the opening cysteine and the closing phenylalanine or tryptophan. Each record gives: D gene, clone size, J gene, V gene, CDR3 DNA, CDR3 protein. A D gene is named only where the DNA matches it firmly. Clone size is stated in some rows and not others, as once, few, many or a class when expanded.

d_gene: .
abundance: .
j_gene: TRBJ2-7
v_gene: TRBV30
CDR3nt: TGTGCCTGGAGTGAAGAGAACGGGGGTGGCCACGAGCAGTACTTC
CDR3aa: CAWSEENGGGHEQYF

d_gene: TRBD1
abundance: .
j_gene: TRBJ1-4
v_gene: TRBV7-6
CDR3nt: TGTGCCAGCAGCTTATATTCCAGGGGGGGCGTGAATGAAAAACTGTTTTTT
CDR3aa: CASSLYSRGGVNEKLFF

d_gene: .
abundance: .
j_gene: TRBJ2-3
v_gene: TRBV5-1
CDR3nt: TGCGCCAGCAGCTTGGCGGCCTTACCGAGACCAGATACGCAGTATTTT
CDR3aa: CASSLAALPRPDTQYF

d_gene: TRBD2
abundance: .
j_gene: TRBJ2-5
v_gene: TRBV10-3
CDR3nt: TGTGCCATCAGCGACCCGACTAGCGGGGGGGCTCGGGAGACCCAGTACTTC
CDR3aa: CAISDPTSGGARETQYF

d_gene: .
abundance: once
j_gene: TRBJ1-3
v_gene: TRBV28
CDR3nt: TGTGCCAGCAGTTTACTCCTACCCTCTGGAAACACCATATATTTT
CDR3aa: CASSLLLPSGNTIYF

d_gene: TRBD2
abundance: .
j_gene: TRBJ2-1
v_gene: TRBV27
CDR3nt: TGTGCCAGCAGTATGCGGGCTAGCGGGGCGCGTACATACAATGAGCAGTTCTTC
CDR3aa: CASSMRASGARTYNEQFF

d_gene: TRBD1
abundance: .
j_gene: TRBJ1-2
v_gene: TRBV7-2
CDR3nt: TGTGCCAGCAGCCAGGACAGGGGGCAAGGGGGCTACACCTTC
CDR3aa: CASSQDRGQGGYTF

d_gene: .
abundance: .
j_gene: TRBJ2-3
v_gene: TRBV5-1
CDR3nt: TGCGCCAGCAGCCAACATCTAGGCGTCGCAGGCACAGATACGCAGTATTTT
CDR3aa: CASSQHLGVAGTDTQYF

d_gene: TRBD2
abundance: .
j_gene: TRBJ2-1
v_gene: TRBV28
CDR3nt: TGTGCCAGCAGTTCCCTAGCGGGGGGGCCCCACAATGAGCAGTTCTTC
CDR3aa: CASSSLAGGPHNEQFF

d_gene: TRBD1
abundance: .
j_gene: TRBJ2-7
v_gene: TRBV10-3
CDR3nt: TGTGCCATCAACGGAGGGACAGGATCCTACGAGCAGTACTTC
CDR3aa: CAINGGTGSYEQYF

d_gene: .
abundance: .
j_gene: TRBJ1-4
v_gene: TRBV7-2
CDR3nt: TGTGCCAGCAGCTTCGGGTTGGGAGAAAAACTGTTTTTT
CDR3aa: CASSFGLGEKLFF

d_gene: TRBD2
abundance: .
j_gene: TRBJ2-3
v_gene: TRBV6-1
CDR3nt: TGTGCCAGCAGTGAAGGGCTAGCGGTTACAGATACGCAGTATTTT
CDR3aa: CASSEGLAVTDTQYF

d_gene: TRBD1
abundance: .
j_gene: TRBJ1-5
v_gene: TRBV7-9
CDR3nt: TGTGTCAAGGGGGGACAGAAGATCTATAGCAATCAGCCCCAGCATTTT
CDR3aa: CVKGGQKIYSNQPQHF

d_gene: .
abundance: once
j_gene: TRBJ1-2
v_gene: TRBV11-2
CDR3nt: TGTGCCAGCAGCCCGGACCTTAACTATGGCTACACCTTC
CDR3aa: CASSPDLNYGYTF

d_gene: .
abundance: .
j_gene: TRBJ1-6
v_gene: TRBV9
CDR3nt: TGTGCCAGCAGCGTAGGAGGTGGGAGAGGGAATTCACCCCTCCACTTT
CDR3aa: CASSVGGGRGNSPLHF

d_gene: .
abundance: few
j_gene: TRBJ1-1
v_gene: TRBV19
CDR3nt: TGTGCCAGTAGTATGGAGGGGAACACTGAAGCTTTCTTT
CDR3aa: CASSMEGNTEAFF

d_gene: TRBD1
abundance: .
j_gene: TRBJ1-2
v_gene: TRBV6-5
CDR3nt: TGTGCCAGCAGGAAAAGACAGGGTAATGGCTACACCTTC
CDR3aa: CASRKRQGNGYTF

d_gene: TRBD1
abundance: few
j_gene: TRBJ2-7
v_gene: TRBV7-9
CDR3nt: TGTGCCAGCAGCCCAAACCGACAGGGATACGAGCAGTACTTC
CDR3aa: CASSPNRQGYEQYF

d_gene: .
abundance: .
j_gene: TRBJ2-5
v_gene: TRBV21-1
CDR3nt: TGTGCCAGCAGCAACGGCAGGTGTGAGCACCAAGAGACCCAGTACTTC
CDR3aa: CASSNGRCEHQETQYF

d_gene: .
abundance: .
j_gene: TRBJ2-6
v_gene: TRBV7-6
CDR3nt: TGTGCCAGCAGCCCGGGACGGGGGTCCGGGGCCAACGTCCTGACTTTC
CDR3aa: CASSPGRGSGANVLTF

d_gene: .
abundance: .
j_gene: TRBJ1-6
v_gene: TRBV19
CDR3nt: TGTGCCACTGACAGTTCACCCCTCCACTTT
CDR3aa: CATDSSPLHF

d_gene: .
abundance: .
j_gene: TRBJ2-3
v_gene: TRBV2
CDR3nt: TGTGCCAGCTCTGGGAGCCTTAGCTCCGATACGCAGTATTTT
CDR3aa: CASSGSLSSDTQYF

d_gene: .
abundance: .
j_gene: TRBJ2-5
v_gene: TRBV7-2
CDR3nt: TGTGCCAGCAGCTTAGTCCCCGGGGTACAAGAGACCCAGTACTTC
CDR3aa: CASSLVPGVQETQYF

d_gene: .
abundance: .
j_gene: TRBJ2-4
v_gene: TRBV10-2
CDR3nt: TGCGCCAGCAACCCACGGGGGAAAAACATTCAGTACTTC
CDR3aa: CASNPRGKNIQYF

d_gene: TRBD2
abundance: .
j_gene: TRBJ2-1
v_gene: TRBV10-3
CDR3nt: TGTGCCATCAGCCCGAGAGCGGGAGGGGGGGCCGCCAATGAGCAGTTCTTC
CDR3aa: CAISPRAGGGAANEQFF

d_gene: .
abundance: .
j_gene: TRBJ1-5
v_gene: TRBV30
CDR3nt: TGTGCCTGGAGCCTCTCAGCAGGGATGTATAGCAATCAGCCCCAGCATTTT
CDR3aa: CAWSLSAGMYSNQPQHF

d_gene: .
abundance: .
j_gene: TRBJ2-1
v_gene: TRBV5-1
CDR3nt: TGCGCCAGCAGCTTAAATGTTGAGCAGTTCTTC
CDR3aa: CASSLNVEQFF

d_gene: .
abundance: .
j_gene: TRBJ2-1
v_gene: TRBV4-1
CDR3nt: TGCGCCAGCAGCCAAGTAGGGGGGGCAAATGAGCAGTTCTTC
CDR3aa: CASSQVGGANEQFF

d_gene: .
abundance: .
j_gene: TRBJ2-7
v_gene: TRBV7-2
CDR3nt: TGTGCCAGCAGCTTATTCGGGGTAGGGTACGAGCAGTACTTC
CDR3aa: CASSLFGVGYEQYF

d_gene: TRBD1
abundance: .
j_gene: TRBJ1-5
v_gene: TRBV10-2
CDR3nt: TGCGCCAGCAGTCCGGGACAGGGGCAGCCCCAGCATTTT
CDR3aa: CASSPGQGQPQHF

d_gene: .
abundance: .
j_gene: TRBJ1-2
v_gene: TRBV7-2
CDR3nt: TGTGCCAGCAGCTTCAGAGGGTATGGCTACACCTTC
CDR3aa: CASSFRGYGYTF

d_gene: .
abundance: .
j_gene: TRBJ2-2
v_gene: TRBV7-2
CDR3nt: TGTGCCAGCAGCTACCAGACCGGGGAGCTGTTTTTT
CDR3aa: CASSYQTGELFF

d_gene: .
abundance: .
j_gene: TRBJ1-1
v_gene: TRBV9
CDR3nt: TGTGCCAGCAGCGTACACCAAGAAGGGTCTGGGAACACTGAAGCTTTCTTT
CDR3aa: CASSVHQEGSGNTEAFF

d_gene: TRBD1
abundance: .
j_gene: TRBJ1-3
v_gene: TRBV9
CDR3nt: TGTGCCAGCAGCGTCGGGACAGGGGACACCATATATTTT
CDR3aa: CASSVGTGDTIYF

d_gene: .
abundance: .
j_gene: TRBJ1-5
v_gene: TRBV5-5
CDR3nt: TGTGCCAGCAGCTCAGAGGGGCGCCAGGATCAGCCCCAGCATTTT
CDR3aa: CASSSEGRQDQPQHF

d_gene: .
abundance: .
j_gene: TRBJ1-1
v_gene: TRBV7-2
CDR3nt: TGTGCCAGCAGTTTATCGCTCGGGGACACTGAAGCTTTCTTT
CDR3aa: CASSLSLGDTEAFF

d_gene: TRBD1
abundance: .
j_gene: TRBJ1-2
v_gene: TRBV27
CDR3nt: TGTGCCAGCACCGGCACAGGGGGGGGAGGGGGCTACACCTTC
CDR3aa: CASTGTGGGGGYTF

d_gene: TRBD1
abundance: .
j_gene: TRBJ1-2
v_gene: TRBV28
CDR3nt: TGTGCCAGCAGTCCCGGACAGGGGTATGGCTACACCTTC
CDR3aa: CASSPGQGYGYTF

d_gene: .
abundance: .
j_gene: TRBJ1-1
v_gene: TRBV30
CDR3nt: TGTGCCTGGAATCGCTGGGATCGGCAGCAGAACACTGAAGCTTTCTTT
CDR3aa: CAWNRWDRQQNTEAFF

d_gene: TRBD1
abundance: few
j_gene: TRBJ1-4
v_gene: TRBV7-2
CDR3nt: TGTGCCAGCAGCTCGGACCAGGGGGCGCTTGGAAAACTGTTTTTT
CDR3aa: CASSSDQGALGKLFF

d_gene: .
abundance: .
j_gene: TRBJ2-2
v_gene: TRBV11-3
CDR3nt: TGTGCCAGCAGCTTGGGGGATCCGGCCGGGGAGCTGTTTTTT
CDR3aa: CASSLGDPAGELFF

d_gene: TRBD1
abundance: .
j_gene: TRBJ2-2
v_gene: TRBV19
CDR3nt: TGTGCCAGTAGTCCGGGGACAGGGGGCACCGGGGAGCTGTTTTTT
CDR3aa: CASSPGTGGTGELFF

d_gene: TRBD2
abundance: .
j_gene: TRBJ2-2
v_gene: TRBV7-8
CDR3nt: TGTGCCAGCAGCTCCCTATCAAAGACTAGCGCACGGAACACCGGGGAGCTGTTTTTT
CDR3aa: CASSSLSKTSARNTGELFF

d_gene: .
abundance: .
j_gene: TRBJ1-5
v_gene: TRBV16
CDR3nt: TGTGCCAGCAGCCATAGCAATCAGCCCCAGCATTTT
CDR3aa: CASSHSNQPQHF

d_gene: TRBD1
abundance: once
j_gene: TRBJ2-3
v_gene: TRBV19
CDR3nt: TGTGCCAGTAGGGACAGGGGTACAGATACGCAGTATTTT
CDR3aa: CASRDRGTDTQYF

d_gene: TRBD2
abundance: .
j_gene: TRBJ2-3
v_gene: TRBV5-1
CDR3nt: TGCGCCAGCAGCGAGAGCGGGGGGACTGCAGATACGCAGTATTTT
CDR3aa: CASSESGGTADTQYF

d_gene: TRBD2
abundance: .
j_gene: TRBJ2-3
v_gene: TRBV7-2
CDR3nt: TGTGCCAGCACCTCAGCGGGGGGGCGAAATACGCAGTATTTT
CDR3aa: CASTSAGGRNTQYF

d_gene: .
abundance: few
j_gene: TRBJ2-6
v_gene: TRBV2
CDR3nt: TGTGCCAGCAGTGACAGCCGCTCTGGGGCCAACGTCCTGACTTTC
CDR3aa: CASSDSRSGANVLTF